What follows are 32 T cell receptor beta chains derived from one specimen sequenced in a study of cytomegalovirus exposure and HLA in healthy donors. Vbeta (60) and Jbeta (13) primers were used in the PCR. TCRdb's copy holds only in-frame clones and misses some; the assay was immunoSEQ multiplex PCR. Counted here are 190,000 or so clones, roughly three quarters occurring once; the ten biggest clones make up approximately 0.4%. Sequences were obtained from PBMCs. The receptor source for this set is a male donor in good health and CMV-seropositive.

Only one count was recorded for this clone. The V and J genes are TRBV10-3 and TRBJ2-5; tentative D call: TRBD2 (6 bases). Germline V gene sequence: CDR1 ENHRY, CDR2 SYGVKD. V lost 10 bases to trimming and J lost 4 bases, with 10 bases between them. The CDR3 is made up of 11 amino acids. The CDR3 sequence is CATFGGETQYF. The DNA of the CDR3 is TGTGCCACCTTCGGGGGAGAGACCCAGTACTTC.

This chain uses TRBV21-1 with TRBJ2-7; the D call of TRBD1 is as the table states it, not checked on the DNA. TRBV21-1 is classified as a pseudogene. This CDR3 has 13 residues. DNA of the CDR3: TGTGCCAGCAGCAGAGACAGGGCCCACGAGCAGTACTTC. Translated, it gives CASSRDRAHEQYF.

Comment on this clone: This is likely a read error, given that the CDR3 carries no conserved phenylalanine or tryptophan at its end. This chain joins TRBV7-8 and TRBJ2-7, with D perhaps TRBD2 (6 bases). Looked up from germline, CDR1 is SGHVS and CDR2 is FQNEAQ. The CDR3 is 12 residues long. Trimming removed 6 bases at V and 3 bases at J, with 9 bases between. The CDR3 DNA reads TGTGCCAGCAGGGGGGGTAGCTACGAGCAGTACCTC. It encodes CASRGGSYEQYL.

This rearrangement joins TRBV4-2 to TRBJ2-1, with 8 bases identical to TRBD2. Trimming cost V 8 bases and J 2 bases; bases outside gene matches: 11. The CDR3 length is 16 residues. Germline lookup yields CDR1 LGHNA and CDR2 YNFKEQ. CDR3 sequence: CASGGAGGPTYNEQFF. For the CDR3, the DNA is TGTGCCAGCGGTGGGGCGGGGGGCCCCACCTACAATGAGCAGTTCTTC.

The CDR3 DNA is TGTGCCTGGAGTGTACCCGGGATGGGTTCACCCCTCCACTTT. It codes for CAWSVPGMGSPLHF. The chain is built from TRBV30 and TRBJ1-6, with D hard to call. This CDR3 is 14 amino acids long. V lost 0 bases, J lost 9 bases, and 12 bases lay in between. In germline, CDR1 is GTSNPN, CDR2 SVGIG (reference sequence).

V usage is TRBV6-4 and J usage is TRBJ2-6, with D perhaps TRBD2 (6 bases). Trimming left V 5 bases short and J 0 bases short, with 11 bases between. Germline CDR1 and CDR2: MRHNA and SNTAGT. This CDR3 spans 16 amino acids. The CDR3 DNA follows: TGTGCCAGCAGTCGGGGGACTCCCTCTGGGGCCAACGTCCTGACTTTC. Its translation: CASSRGTPSGANVLTF.

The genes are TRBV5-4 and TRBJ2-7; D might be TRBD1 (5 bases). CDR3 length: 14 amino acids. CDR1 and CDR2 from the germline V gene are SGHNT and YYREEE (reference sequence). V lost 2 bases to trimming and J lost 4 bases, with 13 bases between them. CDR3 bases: TGTGCCAGCAGCTTCGGGCTAGGGGTATACGAGCAGTACTTC. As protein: CASSFGLGVYEQYF.

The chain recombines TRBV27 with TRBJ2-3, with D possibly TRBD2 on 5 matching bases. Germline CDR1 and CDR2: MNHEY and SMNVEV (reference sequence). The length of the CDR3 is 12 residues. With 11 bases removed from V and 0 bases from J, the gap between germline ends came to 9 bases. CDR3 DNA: TGTGCCGTGAGGGTTAGCACAGATACGCAGTATTTT. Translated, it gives CAVRVSTDTQYF.

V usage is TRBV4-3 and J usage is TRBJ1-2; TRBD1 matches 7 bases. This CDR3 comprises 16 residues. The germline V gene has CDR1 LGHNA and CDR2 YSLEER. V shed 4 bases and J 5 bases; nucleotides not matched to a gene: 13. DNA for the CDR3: TGCGCCAGCAGCCCTGGACAGGATCGCGTCCGTTATGGCTACACCTTC. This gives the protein CASSPGQDRVRYGYTF.

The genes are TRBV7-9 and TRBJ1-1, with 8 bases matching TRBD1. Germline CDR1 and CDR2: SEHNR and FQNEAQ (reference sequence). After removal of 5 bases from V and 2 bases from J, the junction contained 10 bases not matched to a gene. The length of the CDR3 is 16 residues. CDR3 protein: CASSKTGDPPNTEAFF. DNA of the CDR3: TGTGCCAGCAGCAAGACAGGGGATCCCCCTAACACTGAAGCTTTCTTT.

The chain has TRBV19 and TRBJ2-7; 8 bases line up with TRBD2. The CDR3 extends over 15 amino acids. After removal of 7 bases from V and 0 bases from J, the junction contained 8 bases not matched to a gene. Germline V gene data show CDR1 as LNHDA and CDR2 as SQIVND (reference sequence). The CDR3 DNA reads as TGTGCCAGTACCCCTGGGGGGACTAGCTCCTACGAGCAGTACTTC. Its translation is CASTPGGTSSYEQYF.

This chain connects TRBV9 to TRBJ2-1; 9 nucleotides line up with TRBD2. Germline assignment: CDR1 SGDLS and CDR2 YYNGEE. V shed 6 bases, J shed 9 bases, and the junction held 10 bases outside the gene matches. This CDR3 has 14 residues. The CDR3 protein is CASNGGGGAGEQFF. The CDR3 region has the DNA TGTGCCAGCAATGGTGGCGGGGGGGCAGGTGAGCAGTTCTTC.

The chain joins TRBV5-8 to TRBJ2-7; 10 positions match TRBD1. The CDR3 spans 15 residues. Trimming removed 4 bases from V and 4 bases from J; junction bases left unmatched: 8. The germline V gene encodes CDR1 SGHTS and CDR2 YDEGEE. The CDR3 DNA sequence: TGTGCCAGCAGCCAGCCCGGACAGGGGGTTTACGAGCAGTACTTC. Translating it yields CASSQPGQGVYEQYF.

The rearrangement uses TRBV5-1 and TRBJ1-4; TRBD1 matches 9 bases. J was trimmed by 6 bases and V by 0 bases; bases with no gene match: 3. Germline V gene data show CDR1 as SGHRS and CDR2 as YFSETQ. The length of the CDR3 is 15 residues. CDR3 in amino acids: CASSLAGQGYEKLFF. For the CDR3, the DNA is TGCGCCAGCAGCTTGGCGGGACAGGGATATGAAAAACTGTTTTTT.

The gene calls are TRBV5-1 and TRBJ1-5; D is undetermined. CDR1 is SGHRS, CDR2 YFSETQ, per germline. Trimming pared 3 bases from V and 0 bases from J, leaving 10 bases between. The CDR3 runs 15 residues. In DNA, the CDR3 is TGCGCCAGCAGCTCGGACGGGATTAGCAATCAGCCCCAGCATTTT. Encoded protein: CASSSDGISNQPQHF.

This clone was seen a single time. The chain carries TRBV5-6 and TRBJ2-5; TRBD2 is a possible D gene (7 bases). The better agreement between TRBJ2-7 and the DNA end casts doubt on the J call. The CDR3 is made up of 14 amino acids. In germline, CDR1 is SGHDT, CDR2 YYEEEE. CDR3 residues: CASSLRGGDYEQYF. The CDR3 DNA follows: TGTGCCAGCAGCTTGAGGGGGGGGGACTACGAGCAGTACTTC.

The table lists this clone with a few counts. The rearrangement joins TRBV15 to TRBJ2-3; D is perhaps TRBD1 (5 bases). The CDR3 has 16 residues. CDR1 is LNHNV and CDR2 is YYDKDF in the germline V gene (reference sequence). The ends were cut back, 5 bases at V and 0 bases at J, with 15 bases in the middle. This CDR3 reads CATSRRQKTSTDTQYF. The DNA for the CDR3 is TGTGCCACCAGCCGTCGACAGAAAACTAGCACAGATACGCAGTATTTT.

CDR3 nucleotide sequence: TGTGCCTGGAGTGAACTAGCGGGGGCCTACGAGCAGTACTTC. Amino acids: CAWSELAGAYEQYF. This sequence joins TRBV30 and TRBJ2-7, with TRBD2 matching over 11 bases. The CDR3 has 14 amino acids. Trimming took 1 base from V and 2 from J; bases not matched to a gene: 1. CDR1 is GTSNPN and CDR2 is SVGIG in the germline V gene (reference sequence).

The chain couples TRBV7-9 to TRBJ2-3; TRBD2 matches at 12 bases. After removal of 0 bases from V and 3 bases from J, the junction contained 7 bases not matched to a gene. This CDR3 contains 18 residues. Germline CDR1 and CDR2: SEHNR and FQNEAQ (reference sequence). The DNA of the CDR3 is TGTGCCAGCAGCTTAGCCCGACTAGCGGGGGTGGGAACAGATACGCAGTATTTT. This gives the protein CASSLARLAGVGTDTQYF.

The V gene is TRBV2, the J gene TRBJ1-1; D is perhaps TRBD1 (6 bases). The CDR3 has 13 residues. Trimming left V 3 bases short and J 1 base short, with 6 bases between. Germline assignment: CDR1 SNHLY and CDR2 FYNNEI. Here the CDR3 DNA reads TGTGCCAGCAGTGAGACAGGGAACACTGAAGCTTTCTTT. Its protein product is CASSETGNTEAFF.

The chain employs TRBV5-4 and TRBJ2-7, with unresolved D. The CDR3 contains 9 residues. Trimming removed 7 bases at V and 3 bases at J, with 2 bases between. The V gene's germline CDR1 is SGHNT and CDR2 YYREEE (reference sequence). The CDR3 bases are TGTGCCAGCCTCTACGAGCAGTACTTC. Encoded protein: CASLYEQYF.

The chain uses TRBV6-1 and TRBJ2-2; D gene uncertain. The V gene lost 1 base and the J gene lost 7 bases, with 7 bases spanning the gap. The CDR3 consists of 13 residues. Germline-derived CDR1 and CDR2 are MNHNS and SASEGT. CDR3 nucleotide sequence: TGTGCCAGCAGTGAAGTTCGAGACGGGGAGCTGTTTTTT. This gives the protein CASSEVRDGELFF.

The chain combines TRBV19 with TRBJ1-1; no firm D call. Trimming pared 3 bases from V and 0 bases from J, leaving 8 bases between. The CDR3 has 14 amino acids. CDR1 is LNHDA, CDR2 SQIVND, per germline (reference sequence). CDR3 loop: CASSIKDLNTEAFF. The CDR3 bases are TGTGCCAGTAGTATTAAGGACTTGAACACTGAAGCTTTCTTT.

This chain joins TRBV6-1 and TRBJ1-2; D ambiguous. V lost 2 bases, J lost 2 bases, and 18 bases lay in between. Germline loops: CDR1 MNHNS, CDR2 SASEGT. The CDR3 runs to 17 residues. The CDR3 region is CASSELGLEVGNYGYTF. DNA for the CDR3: TGTGCCAGCAGTGAATTAGGTTTGGAGGTAGGGAACTATGGCTACACCTTC.

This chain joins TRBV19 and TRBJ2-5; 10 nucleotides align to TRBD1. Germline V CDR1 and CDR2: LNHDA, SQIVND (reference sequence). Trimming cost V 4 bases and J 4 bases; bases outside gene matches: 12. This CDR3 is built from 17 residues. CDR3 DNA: TGTGCCAGTAGTAGCCCATATGGGACAGGGGTCCCAGAGACCCAGTACTTC. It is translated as CASSSPYGTGVPETQYF.

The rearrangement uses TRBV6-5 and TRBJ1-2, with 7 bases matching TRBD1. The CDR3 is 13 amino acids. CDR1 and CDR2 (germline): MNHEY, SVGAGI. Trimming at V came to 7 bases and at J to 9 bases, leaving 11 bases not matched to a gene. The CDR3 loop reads CASTSWVGQSYTF. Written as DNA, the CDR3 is TGTGCCAGCACCTCGTGGGTGGGACAGAGCTACACCTTC.

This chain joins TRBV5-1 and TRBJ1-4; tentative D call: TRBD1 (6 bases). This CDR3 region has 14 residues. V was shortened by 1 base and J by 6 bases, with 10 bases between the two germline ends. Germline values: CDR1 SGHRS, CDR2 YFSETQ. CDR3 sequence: CASSLRDKHEKLFF. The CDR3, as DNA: TGCGCCAGCAGCTTGCGGGACAAGCATGAAAAACTGTTTTTT. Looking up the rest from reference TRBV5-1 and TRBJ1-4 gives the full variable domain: KAGVTQTPRYLIKTRGQQVTLSCSPISGHRSVSWYQQTPGQGLQFLFEYFSETQRNKGNFPGRFSGRQFSNSRSEMNVSTLELGDSALYLCASSLRDKHEKLFFGSGTQLSVL.

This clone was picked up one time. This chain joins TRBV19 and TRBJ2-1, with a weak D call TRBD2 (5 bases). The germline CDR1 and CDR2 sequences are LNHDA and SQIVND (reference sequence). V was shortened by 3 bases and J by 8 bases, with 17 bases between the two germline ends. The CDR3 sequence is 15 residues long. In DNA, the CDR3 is TGTGCCAGTAGTATGGGTGGGAGCGGTGTCGATGAGCAGTTCTTC. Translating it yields CASSMGGSGVDEQFF.

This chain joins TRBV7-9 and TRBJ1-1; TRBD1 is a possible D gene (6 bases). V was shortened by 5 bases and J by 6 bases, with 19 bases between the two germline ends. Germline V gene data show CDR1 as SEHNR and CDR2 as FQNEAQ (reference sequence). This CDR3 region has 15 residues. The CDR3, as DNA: TGTGCCAGCAGCCCAGAGGGGGGGAGTATTGCTGAAGCTTTCTTT. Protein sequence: CASSPEGGSIAEAFF.

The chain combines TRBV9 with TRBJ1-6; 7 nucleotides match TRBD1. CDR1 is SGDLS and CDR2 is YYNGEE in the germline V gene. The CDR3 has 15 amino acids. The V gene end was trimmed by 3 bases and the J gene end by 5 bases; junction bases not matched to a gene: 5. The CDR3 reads CASSARDRDNSPLHF. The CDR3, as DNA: TGTGCCAGCAGCGCCAGGGACAGAGATAATTCACCCCTCCACTTT.

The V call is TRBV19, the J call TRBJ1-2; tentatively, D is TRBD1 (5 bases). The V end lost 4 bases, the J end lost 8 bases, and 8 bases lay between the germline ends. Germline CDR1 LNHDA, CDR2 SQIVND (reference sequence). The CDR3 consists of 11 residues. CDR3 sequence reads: CASSTPGGYTF. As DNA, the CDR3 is TGTGCCAGTAGTACCCCAGGGGGCTACACCTTC.

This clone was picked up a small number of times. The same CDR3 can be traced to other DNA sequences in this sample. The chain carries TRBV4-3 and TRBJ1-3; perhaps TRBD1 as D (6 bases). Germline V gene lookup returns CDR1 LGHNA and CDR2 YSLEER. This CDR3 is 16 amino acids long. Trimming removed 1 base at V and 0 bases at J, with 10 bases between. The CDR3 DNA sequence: TGCGCCAGCAGCCAAGCGACAGGAAGCTCTGGAAACACCATATATTTT. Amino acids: CASSQATGSSGNTIYF.